The 23 T cell receptor beta chains below come from one sample, sequenced in a study of radiotherapy plus CTLA-4 blockade in lung cancer listed by TCRdb under 2018. Library prep was done by the immunoSEQ multiplex PCR assay. The immuneACCESS repertoire file appears here via TCRdb, limited to in-frame rearrangements. These files lack a portion of the clones; in checked studies, under half of the deficit traces to unresolved V genes, and the cause of the others is not known. The sample contains about 120,000 clones, roughly four fifths of them found a single time. Roughly 3.1% of the sample comes from the top ten. The specimen comprised peripheral blood, sampled from a patient treated with radiotherapy plus ipilimumab. The source of these receptors is a human donor with non-small cell lung cancer that progressed on radiotherapy plus ipilimumab. Some clones in this sample may be carry-over from other donors' samples.

The rearrangement joins TRBV4-3 to TRBJ2-7, with D possibly matching TRBD2 (5 bases). The CDR3 is 13 residues long. The germline CDR1 and CDR2 sequences are LGHNA and YSLEER. V was cut by 0 bases and J by 11 bases, with 14 bases left in between. The CDR3 nucleotides read TGCGCCAGCAGCCAAGACCTCGAGGGCGCGGAGTACTTC. Translation: CASSQDLEGAEYF.

The chain combines TRBV18 with TRBJ2-3; D assignment may be TRBD1 or TRBD2 (5 bases each). The CDR3 loop spans 15 amino acids. Germline V gene lookup returns CDR1 KGHSH and CDR2 LQKENI. The V end was cut by 3 bases, the J end by 1 base, with 11 bases between. CDR3 region: CASSPVRDRTDTQYF. CDR3 in DNA: TGTGCCAGCTCACCTGTCCGGGACCGCACAGATACGCAGTATTTT. Together with reference TRBV18 and TRBJ2-3, the CDR3 gives the full variable domain: NAGVMQNPRHLVRRRGQEARLRCSPMKGHSHVYWYRQLPEEGLKFMVYLQKENIIDESGMPKERFSAEFPKEGPSILRIQQVVRGDSAAYFCASSPVRDRTDTQYFGPGTRLTVL.

The sample holds one count of this clone. The genes are TRBV5-1 and TRBJ2-2; the D gene is possibly TRBD2 (6 bases). The V and J ends lost 0 bases and 4 bases respectively, with 10 bases between them. Germline lookup yields CDR1 SGHRS and CDR2 YFSETQ. The length of the CDR3 is 15 residues. CDR3 sequence: CASSLGPGGTGELFF. The CDR3 DNA reads as TGCGCCAGCAGCTTGGGACCCGGGGGCACCGGGGAGCTGTTTTTT.

This clone showed up just a few times. The chain joins TRBV19 to TRBJ1-5; D is undetermined. Germline V CDR1 and CDR2: LNHDA, SQIVND (reference sequence). V dropped 7 bases and J dropped 4 bases, with 14 bases sitting between them. The CDR3 sequence is 14 residues long. This CDR3 reads CASMRTNHNQPQHF. The CDR3 coding sequence is TGTGCCAGTATGAGGACCAACCATAATCAGCCCCAGCATTTT.

This chain uses TRBV7-9 with TRBJ1-1; 9 positions match TRBD1. Per the germline V gene, CDR1 is SEHNR and CDR2 is FQNEAQ (reference sequence). J gave up 3 bases and V 5 bases, and 4 bases lay outside the gene matches. This CDR3 has 14 amino acids. CDR3 DNA sequence: TGTGCCAGCAGCCTCGGGACAGGGCACACTGAAGCTTTCTTT. Its translation: CASSLGTGHTEAFF.

The chain is built from TRBV29-1 and TRBJ2-5; 7 positions agree with TRBD2. The CDR3 is 13 residues long. The germline gives CDR1 SQVTM, CDR2 ANQGSEA. The ends lost 4 bases at V and 3 bases at J; junction bases unmatched: 5. The CDR3 DNA follows: TGCAGCGTTGTTTGGCTAGCGGAAGAGACCCAGTACTTC. Its protein product is CSVVWLAEETQYF.

This clone was picked up one time. The chain combines TRBV28 with TRBJ1-5; the D is unclear. The germline V gene has CDR1 MDHEN and CDR2 SYDVKM. V lost 6 bases, J lost 4 bases, and 16 bases lay in between. The CDR3 is 15 residues long. CDR3 bases: TGTGCCAGCAGCTCATCCGGGCCTTTGAATCAGCCCCAGCATTTT. Amino acids: CASSSSGPLNQPQHF.

The chain has TRBV6-1 and TRBJ1-4; possible D gene TRBD1, 5 bases. The CDR3 is 15 residues long. V was trimmed by 6 bases and J by 5 bases, leaving 16 bases between them. CDR1 and CDR2 from the germline V gene are MNHNS and SASEGT. The DNA for the CDR3 is TGTGCCAGCAGGGAGATGGCGGGGCCGAATGAAAAACTGTTTTTT. Encoded protein: CASREMAGPNEKLFF.

The chain combines TRBV7-2 with TRBJ2-3; D is perhaps TRBD1 (5 bases). This CDR3 region has 16 residues. The V end was cut by 1 base, the J end by 13 bases, with 24 bases between. The germline gives CDR1 SGHTA, CDR2 FQGNSA. CDR3 nucleotides: TGTGCCAGCAGCTTAGGAGTCAGAGGCCTAGGGGTGTCAAAGTATTTT. It specifies CASSLGVRGLGVSKYF.

V usage is TRBV5-1 and J usage is TRBJ2-5; no definite D call. V dropped 6 bases and J dropped 1 base, with 13 bases sitting between them. CDR3 length equals 14 residues. CDR1 SGHRS and CDR2 YFSETQ come from the germline V gene. The DNA of the CDR3 is TGCGCCAGCACCCGGATGGCTAGCCAAGAGACCCAGTACTTC. It codes for CASTRMASQETQYF.

This clone appeared a few times. This sequence joins TRBV5-4 and TRBJ1-3; D possibly corresponds to TRBD1 (5 bases). The CDR3 consists of 12 residues. Trimming removed 4 bases at V and 7 bases at J, with 9 bases between. Per the germline V gene, CDR1 is SGHNT and CDR2 is YYREEE (reference sequence). CDR3 in amino acids: CASSQGENTIYF. CDR3 DNA sequence: TGTGCCAGCAGCCAGGGCGAGAACACCATATATTTT.

The chain joins TRBV4-3 to TRBJ1-2, with D uncertain. Per germline, CDR1 LGHNA and CDR2 YSLEER. Trimming left V 3 bases short and J 4 bases short, with 18 bases between. The CDR3 is 16 residues long. CDR3 sequence (DNA): TGCGCCAGCAGCCAGCCCTTCGAACGGCGAACCTATGGCTACACCTTC. Protein sequence: CASSQPFERRTYGYTF.

This clone appeared a single time. The V call is TRBV29-1, the J call TRBJ2-7, with 7 nucleotides matching TRBD1. The CDR3 totals 14 residues. The germline CDR1 and CDR2 sequences are SQVTM and ANQGSEA. V was pared by 8 bases and J by 1 base, with 11 bases of the junction left unmatched. CDR3 region: CSPRGQLKSYEQYF. The CDR3 coding sequence is TGCAGCCCACGGGGACAGTTAAAATCCTACGAGCAGTACTTC.

This clone came up a few times. The chain couples TRBV4-2 to TRBJ1-4; D is possibly TRBD1 (6 bases). Trimming shortened V by 3 bases and J by 8 bases, and 19 bases separated the two germline ends. Germline CDR1 is LGHNA and CDR2 is YNFKEQ. This CDR3 has 16 residues. The CDR3 here is CASSQMSTGLGEKLFF. Here the CDR3 DNA reads TGTGCCAGCAGCCAGATGAGTACAGGGCTGGGGGAAAAACTGTTTTTT.

The chain carries TRBV4-3 and TRBJ2-5; D unclear. CDR3 length equals 17 residues. The V end lost 2 bases, the J end lost 2 bases, and 18 bases lay between the germline ends. Germline CDR1 and CDR2: LGHNA and YSLEER. CDR3 sequence: CASSQRRWVRLQETQYF. As DNA, the CDR3 is TGCGCCAGCAGCCAACGAAGGTGGGTCCGCTTACAAGAGACCCAGTACTTC.

The rearrangement links TRBV13 to TRBJ1-2; D call uncertain. The V gene lost 1 base and the J gene lost 7 bases, with 7 bases spanning the gap. Germline V gene lookup returns CDR1 PRHDT and CDR2 FYEKMQ (reference sequence). The CDR3 spans 12 residues. DNA for the CDR3: TGTGCCAGCAGCTTAGATCTGGGTGGCTACACCTTC. Amino acids: CASSLDLGGYTF. The full variable domain, with the rest looked up from reference TRBV13 and TRBJ1-2, is AAGVIQSPRHLIKEKRETATLKCYPIPRHDTVYWYQQGPGQDPQFLISFYEKMQSDKGSIPDRFSAQQFSDYHSELNMSSLELGDSALYFCASSLDLGGYTFGSGTRLTVV.

V is TRBV19 and J is TRBJ1-5; weak D call: TRBD1 (6 bases). V was trimmed by 8 bases and J by 5 bases, leaving 16 bases between them. The CDR3 is 14 residues long. The germline gives CDR1 LNHDA, CDR2 SQIVND (reference sequence). This chain's CDR3 is CASRGHPPYQPQHF. The CDR3 DNA follows: TGTGCCAGTCGGGGACATCCGCCCTATCAGCCCCAGCATTTT.

This clone was seen many times. This chain connects TRBV7-2 to TRBJ2-7; D is unclear. Trimming shortened V by 5 bases and J by 6 bases, and 11 bases separated the two germline ends. This CDR3 is built from 12 residues. Germline V gene sequence: CDR1 SGHTA, CDR2 FQGNSA. CDR3 region: CASSPRMGEQYF. The CDR3 bases are TGTGCCAGCAGCCCACGGATGGGCGAGCAGTACTTC.

The genes are TRBV14 and TRBJ1-1; possibly TRBD1 for D (6 bases). Trimming pared 2 bases from V and 1 base from J, leaving 11 bases between. The CDR3 is 15 residues long. Per germline, CDR1 SGHDN and CDR2 FVKESK. The DNA for the CDR3 is TGTGCCAGCAGCCAAATGGGACATAGGAACACTGAAGCTTTCTTT. Amino acid sequence: CASSQMGHRNTEAFF.

This clone is large within its sample. The chain has TRBV5-8 and TRBJ1-4; 7 bases match TRBD1. This CDR3 is 15 amino acids long. The germline V gene encodes CDR1 SGHTS and CDR2 YDEGEE. J gave up 4 bases and V 3 bases, and 6 bases lay outside the gene matches. The CDR3 protein is CASSSTGARNEKLFF. The DNA of the CDR3 is TGTGCCAGCAGCTCCACAGGGGCTCGTAATGAAAAACTGTTTTTT.

J is TRBJ1-1 and V is TRBV10-1, with D possibly being TRBD1 (6 bases). Germline V gene lookup returns CDR1 WNHNN and CDR2 SYGVQD (reference sequence). CDR3 length equals 17 residues. V was trimmed by 4 bases and J by 0 bases, leaving 18 bases between them. CDR3 region: CASSVYATGPMNTEAFF. In nucleotides, the CDR3 is TGCGCCAGCAGTGTGTATGCCACAGGGCCCATGAACACTGAAGCTTTCTTT.

This chain links TRBV2 with TRBJ2-3; no clear D gene. The CDR3 loop spans 12 amino acids. V lost 1 base to trimming and J lost 4 bases, with 3 bases between them. Per germline, CDR1 SNHLY and CDR2 FYNNEI. The CDR3: CASSEEPDTQYF. In nucleotides, the CDR3 is TGTGCCAGCAGTGAAGAACCAGATACGCAGTATTTT.

The chain employs TRBV5-1 and TRBJ1-2; tentatively, D is TRBD1 (6 bases). Trimming pared 4 bases from V and 7 bases from J, leaving 17 bases between. This CDR3 has 14 residues. CDR1 and CDR2 from the germline V gene are SGHRS and YFSETQ. CDR3 DNA: TGCGCCAGCAGCCGGAATCTACAGGGACCTGGCTACACCTTC. Encoded protein: CASSRNLQGPGYTF.